The clone carrying this T cell receptor beta chain was observed a few times. Antigen unknown. In making TCR beta libraries, quantitative 5'-RACE with molecular barcodes was used. Via MiXCR, TCRdb re-called the 5' RACE reads, giving one row per CDR3 protein. The sample has 150,000 to 200,000 distinct CDR3 sequences; around 17% are singletons. This specimen belongs to a study of CD8 T cells in ankylosing spondylitis. General study points: Previously reported in reactive arthritis synovial fluid and blood were some of the motif variants. There was reportedly significant enrichment of clones that were disease-linked in matched ankylosing spondylitis synovial fluid.

Input material: blood, either unsorted or a sorted T cell fraction (not recorded which). The source of this sequence is a male donor with ankylosing spondylitis or in good health (not recorded which).

DNA of the CDR3: TGTGCCAGCAGTTTGACAGGGGGCGCTTTGGCCGGGGAGCTGTTTTTT. Protein: CASSLTGGALAGELFF. The genes are TRBV27 and TRBJ2-2; 10 bases are shared with TRBD1. V trimming: 3 bases; J trimming: 6 bases; junction bases outside the gene matches: 7. This CDR3 has 16 residues. Germline CDR1 and CDR2: MNHEY and SMNVEV (reference sequence).